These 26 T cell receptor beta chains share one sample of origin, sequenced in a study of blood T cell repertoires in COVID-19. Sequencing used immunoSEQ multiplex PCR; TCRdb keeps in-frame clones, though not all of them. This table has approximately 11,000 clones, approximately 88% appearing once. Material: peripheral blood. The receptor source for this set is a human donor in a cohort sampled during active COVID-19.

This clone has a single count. In DNA, the CDR3 is TGTGCCAGCAGCCTACTCGGGCGGGGGGACAGCAATGAGCAGTTCTTC. It encodes CASSLLGRGDSNEQFF. The genes are TRBV6-4 and TRBJ2-1; a weak D match, TRBD2 (8 bases). The germline gives CDR1 MRHNA, CDR2 SNTAGT. V lost 6 bases, J lost 6 bases, and 21 bases lay in between. The CDR3 contains 16 residues.

The CDR3 DNA reads as TGTGCCAGCAGTTTACGAAGGGGACAGCCCTACGAGCAGTACTTC. This codes for CASSLRRGQPYEQYF. The chain joins TRBV27 to TRBJ2-7; 7 bases agree with TRBD1. CDR1 and CDR2 (germline): MNHEY, SMNVEV (reference sequence). The V gene end was trimmed by 2 bases and the J gene end by 2 bases; junction bases not matched to a gene: 6. The CDR3 is 15 amino acids.

The CDR3 bases are TGCGCCAGCAGCCCCCGGACATGGGGCACCTACGAGCAGTACTTC. As protein: CASSPRTWGTYEQYF. The chain uses TRBV4-1 and TRBJ2-7; the D gene is possibly TRBD1 (5 bases). Trimming stripped 4 bases from V and 2 bases from J, with 15 bases between. This CDR3 comprises 15 residues. CDR1 is MGHRA and CDR2 is YSYEKL in the germline V gene.

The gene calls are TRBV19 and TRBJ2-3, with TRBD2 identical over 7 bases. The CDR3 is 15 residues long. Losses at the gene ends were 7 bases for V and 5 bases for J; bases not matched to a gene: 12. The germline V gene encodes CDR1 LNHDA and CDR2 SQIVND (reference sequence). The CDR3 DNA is TGTGCCAGTAAACGTGGCGGGGGTGCGGGAGATACGCAGTATTTT. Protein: CASKRGGGAGDTQYF.

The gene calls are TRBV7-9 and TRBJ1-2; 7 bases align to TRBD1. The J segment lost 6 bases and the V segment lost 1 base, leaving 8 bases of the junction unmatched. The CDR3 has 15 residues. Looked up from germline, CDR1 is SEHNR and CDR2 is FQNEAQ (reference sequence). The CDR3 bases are TGTGCCAGCAGCTTAGAGGGGACAGTCGATCATGGCTACACCTTC. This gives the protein CASSLEGTVDHGYTF.

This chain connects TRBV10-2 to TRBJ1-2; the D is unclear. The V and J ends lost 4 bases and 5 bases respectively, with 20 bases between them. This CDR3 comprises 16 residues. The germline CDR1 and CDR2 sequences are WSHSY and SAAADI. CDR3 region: CASSVSGTAQMYGYTF. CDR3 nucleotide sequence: TGCGCCAGCAGTGTATCGGGAACAGCCCAAATGTATGGCTACACCTTC.

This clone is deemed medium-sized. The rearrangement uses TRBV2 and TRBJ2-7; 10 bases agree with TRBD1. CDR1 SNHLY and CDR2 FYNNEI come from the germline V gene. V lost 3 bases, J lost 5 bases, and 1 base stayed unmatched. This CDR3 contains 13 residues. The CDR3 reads CASSDGTGDEQYF. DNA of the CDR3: TGTGCCAGCAGTGATGGGACAGGGGACGAGCAGTACTTC.

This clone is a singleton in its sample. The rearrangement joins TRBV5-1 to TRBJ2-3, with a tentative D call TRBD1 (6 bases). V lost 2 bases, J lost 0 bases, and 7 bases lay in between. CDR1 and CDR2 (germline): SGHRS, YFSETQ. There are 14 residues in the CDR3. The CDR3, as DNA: TGCGCCAGCAGCTTCAGGGGAAGCACAGATACGCAGTATTTT. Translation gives CASSFRGSTDTQYF.

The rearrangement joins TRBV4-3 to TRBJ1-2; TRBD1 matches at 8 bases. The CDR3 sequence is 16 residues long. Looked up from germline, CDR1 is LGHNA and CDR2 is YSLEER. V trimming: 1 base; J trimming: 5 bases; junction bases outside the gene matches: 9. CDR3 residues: CASSQVGQGGGYGYTF. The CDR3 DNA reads TGCGCCAGCAGCCAAGTAGGACAGGGTGGGGGTTATGGCTACACCTTC.

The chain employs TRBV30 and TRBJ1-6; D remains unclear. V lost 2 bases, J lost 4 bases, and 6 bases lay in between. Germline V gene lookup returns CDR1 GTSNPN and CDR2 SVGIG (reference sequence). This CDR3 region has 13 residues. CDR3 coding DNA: TGTGCCTGGAGTCAGAGGTATAATTCACCCCTCCACTTT. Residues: CAWSQRYNSPLHF.

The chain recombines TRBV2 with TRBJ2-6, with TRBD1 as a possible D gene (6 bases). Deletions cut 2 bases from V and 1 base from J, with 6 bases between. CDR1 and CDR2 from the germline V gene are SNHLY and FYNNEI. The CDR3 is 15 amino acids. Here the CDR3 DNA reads TGTGCCAGCAGTGAACAGGGGTCTGGGGCCAACGTCCTGACTTTC. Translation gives CASSEQGSGANVLTF.

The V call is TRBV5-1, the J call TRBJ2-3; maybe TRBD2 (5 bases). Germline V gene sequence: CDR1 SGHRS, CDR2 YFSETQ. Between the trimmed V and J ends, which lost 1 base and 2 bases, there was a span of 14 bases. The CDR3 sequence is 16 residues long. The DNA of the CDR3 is TGCGCCAGCAGCTTGTCCCGGGATTTCCTCACAGATACGCAGTATTTT. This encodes CASSLSRDFLTDTQYF.

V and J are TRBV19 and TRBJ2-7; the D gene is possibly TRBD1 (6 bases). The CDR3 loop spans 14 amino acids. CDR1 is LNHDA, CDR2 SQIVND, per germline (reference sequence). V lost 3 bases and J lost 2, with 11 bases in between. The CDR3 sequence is CASSIRDTAYEQYF. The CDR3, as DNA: TGTGCCAGTAGTATCCGGGACACGGCCTACGAGCAGTACTTC.

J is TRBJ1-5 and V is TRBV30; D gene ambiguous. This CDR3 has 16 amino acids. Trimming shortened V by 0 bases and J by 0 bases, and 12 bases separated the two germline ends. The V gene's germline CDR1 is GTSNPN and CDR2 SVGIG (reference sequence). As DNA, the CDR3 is TGTGCCTGGAGTGTACGGGGTCGGTATAGCAATCAGCCCCAGCATTTT. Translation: CAWSVRGRYSNQPQHF.

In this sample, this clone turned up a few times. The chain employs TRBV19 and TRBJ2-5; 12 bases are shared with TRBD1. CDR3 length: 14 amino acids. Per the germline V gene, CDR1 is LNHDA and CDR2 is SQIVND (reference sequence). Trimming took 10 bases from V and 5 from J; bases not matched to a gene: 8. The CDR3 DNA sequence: TGTGCCATCGGGACAGGGGGCGCTGGGGAGACCCAGTACTTC. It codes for CAIGTGGAGETQYF.

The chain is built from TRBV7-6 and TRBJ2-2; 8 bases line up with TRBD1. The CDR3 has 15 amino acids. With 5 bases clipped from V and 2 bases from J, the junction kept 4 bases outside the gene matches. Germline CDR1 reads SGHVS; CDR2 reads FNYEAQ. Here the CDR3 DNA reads TGTGCCAGCAGCCGTGGACAGGGAAACACCGGGGAGCTGTTTTTT. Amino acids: CASSRGQGNTGELFF.

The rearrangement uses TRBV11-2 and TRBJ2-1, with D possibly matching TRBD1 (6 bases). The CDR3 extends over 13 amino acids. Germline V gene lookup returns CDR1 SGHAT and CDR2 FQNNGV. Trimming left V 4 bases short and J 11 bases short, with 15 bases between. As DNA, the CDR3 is TGTGCCAGCAGCTCCGGGACAAACTCTAAGCAGTTCTTC. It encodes CASSSGTNSKQFF.

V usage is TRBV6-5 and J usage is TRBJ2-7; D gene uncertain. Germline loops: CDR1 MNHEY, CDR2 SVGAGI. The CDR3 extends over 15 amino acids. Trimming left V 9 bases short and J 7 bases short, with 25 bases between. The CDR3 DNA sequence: TGTGCCAGTCGGAGAGGCCGAACGTATTCTGAAGAGCAGTACTTC. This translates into CASRRGRTYSEEQYF.

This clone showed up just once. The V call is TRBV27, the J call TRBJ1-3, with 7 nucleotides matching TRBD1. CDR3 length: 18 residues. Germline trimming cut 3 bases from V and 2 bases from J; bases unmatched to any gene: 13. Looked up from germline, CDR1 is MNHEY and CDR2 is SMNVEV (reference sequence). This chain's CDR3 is CASSLRNYDRDAGNTIYF. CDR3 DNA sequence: TGTGCCAGCAGTTTGAGAAATTACGACAGGGACGCTGGAAACACCATATATTTT.

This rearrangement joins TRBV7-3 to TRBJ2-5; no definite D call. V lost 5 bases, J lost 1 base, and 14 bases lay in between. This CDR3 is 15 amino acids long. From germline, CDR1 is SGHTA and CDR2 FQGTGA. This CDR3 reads CASSDEVGSQETQYF. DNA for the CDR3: TGTGCCAGCAGCGATGAGGTTGGTAGCCAAGAGACCCAGTACTTC. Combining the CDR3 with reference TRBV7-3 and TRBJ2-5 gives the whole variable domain GAGVSQTPSNKVTEKGKYVELRCDPISGHTALYWYRQSLGQGPEFLIYFQGTGAADDSGLPNDRFFAVRPEGSVSTLKIQRTERGDSAVYLCASSDEVGSQETQYFGPGTRLLVL.

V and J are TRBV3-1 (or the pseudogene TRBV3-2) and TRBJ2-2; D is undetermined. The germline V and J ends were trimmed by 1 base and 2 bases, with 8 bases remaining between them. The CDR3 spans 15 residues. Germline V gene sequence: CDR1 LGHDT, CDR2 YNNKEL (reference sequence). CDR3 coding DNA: TGTGCCAGCAGCCAAGGAGTGTTAAACACCGGGGAGCTGTTTTTT. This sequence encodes CASSQGVLNTGELFF.

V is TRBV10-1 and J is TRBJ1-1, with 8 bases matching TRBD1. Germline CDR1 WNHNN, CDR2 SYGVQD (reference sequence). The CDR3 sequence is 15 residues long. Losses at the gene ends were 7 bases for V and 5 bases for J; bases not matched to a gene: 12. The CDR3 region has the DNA TGCGCCAGCACTGTCCCCAGGGGGCTGAGGACTGAAGCTTTCTTT. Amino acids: CASTVPRGLRTEAFF.

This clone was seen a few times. CDR3 bases: TGCGCCAGCAGCTTGACTGGACAGGGGAACACTGAAGCTTTCTTT. Amino acids: CASSLTGQGNTEAFF. V is TRBV5-1 and J is TRBJ1-1; 8 nucleotides line up with TRBD1. CDR1 is SGHRS and CDR2 is YFSETQ in the germline V gene. This CDR3 region has 15 residues. V was pared by 1 base and J by 1 base, with 3 bases of the junction left unmatched.

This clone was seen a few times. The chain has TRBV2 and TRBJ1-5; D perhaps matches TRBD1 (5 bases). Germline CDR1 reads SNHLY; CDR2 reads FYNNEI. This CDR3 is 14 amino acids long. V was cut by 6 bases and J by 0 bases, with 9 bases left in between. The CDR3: CASRQDISNQPQHF. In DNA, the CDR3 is TGTGCCAGCAGGCAGGACATTAGCAATCAGCCCCAGCATTTT.

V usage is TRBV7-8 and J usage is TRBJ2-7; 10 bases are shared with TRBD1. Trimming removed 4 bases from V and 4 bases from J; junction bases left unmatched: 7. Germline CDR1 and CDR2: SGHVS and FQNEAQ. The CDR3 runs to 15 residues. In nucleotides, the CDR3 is TGTGCCAGCAGCTCCGGGACAGGGGTTTTTTACGAGCAGTACTTC. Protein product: CASSSGTGVFYEQYF.

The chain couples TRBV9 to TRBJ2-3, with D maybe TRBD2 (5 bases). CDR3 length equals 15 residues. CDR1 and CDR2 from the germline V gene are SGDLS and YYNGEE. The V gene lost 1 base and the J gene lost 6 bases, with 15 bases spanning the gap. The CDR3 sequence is CASSVFTGSADTQYF. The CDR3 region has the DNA TGTGCCAGCAGCGTATTTACGGGGTCCGCGGATACGCAGTATTTT.